This T cell receptor (beta chain) comes out of a study of blood T cell repertoires in COVID-19. Study background: The cDNA or gDNA used as material had been derived from T cells, B-cell-depleted T cells, or PBMCs.

Under the authors' procedure: Counts of nucleated cells, estimated from reference gene primer amplification, were obtained. Data came from immunoSEQ multiplex PCR; TCRdb stores just in-frame clones and leaves some out. V and J calls and clone size are given by that table; D and trimming were obtained from the DNA. Of approximately 170,000 clones listed, approximately 90% are singletons. Between the trimmed V and J ends, which lost 3 bases and 2 bases, there was a span of 11 bases. The length of the CDR3 is 14 residues. Germline loops: CDR1 KGHSH, CDR2 LQKENI. The chain is built from TRBV18 and TRBJ2-7; the D gene is possibly TRBD1 (6 bases). The sample comprised peripheral blood. The source of this sequence is a man in his forties or fifties who had recovered from COVID-19. The CDR3 sequence is CASSPRTATYEQYF. The CDR3 nucleotides are TGTGCCAGCTCACCGCGGACAGCTACCTACGAGCAGTACTTC.